This TCR beta chain was sequenced during a study of blood T cell repertoires in COVID-19. Study-level background: COVID-19 samples from acute and convalescent phases originated in the United States, Italy and Spain. Nucleic acid was either cDNA or gDNA, and it came from T cells, B-cell-depleted T cells, or PBMCs.

V gave up 7 bases and J gave up 0 bases, with 8 bases separating them. Germline-derived CDR1 and CDR2 are MNHEY and SMNVEV (reference sequence). CDR3 length equals 13 residues. The assay was immunoSEQ multiplex PCR, and TCRdb's table has in-frame clones only and misses some. The sample has approximately 250,000 clones; 86% are singletons. This receptor was obtained from a man aged 25-45 years who had recovered from COVID-19. Source material: peripheral blood. V and J are TRBV27 and TRBJ2-3; D is unresolved. The CDR3 coding sequence is TGTGCCAGCAATCCACAGAGCACAGATACGCAGTATTTT. Residues: CASNPQSTDTQYF.